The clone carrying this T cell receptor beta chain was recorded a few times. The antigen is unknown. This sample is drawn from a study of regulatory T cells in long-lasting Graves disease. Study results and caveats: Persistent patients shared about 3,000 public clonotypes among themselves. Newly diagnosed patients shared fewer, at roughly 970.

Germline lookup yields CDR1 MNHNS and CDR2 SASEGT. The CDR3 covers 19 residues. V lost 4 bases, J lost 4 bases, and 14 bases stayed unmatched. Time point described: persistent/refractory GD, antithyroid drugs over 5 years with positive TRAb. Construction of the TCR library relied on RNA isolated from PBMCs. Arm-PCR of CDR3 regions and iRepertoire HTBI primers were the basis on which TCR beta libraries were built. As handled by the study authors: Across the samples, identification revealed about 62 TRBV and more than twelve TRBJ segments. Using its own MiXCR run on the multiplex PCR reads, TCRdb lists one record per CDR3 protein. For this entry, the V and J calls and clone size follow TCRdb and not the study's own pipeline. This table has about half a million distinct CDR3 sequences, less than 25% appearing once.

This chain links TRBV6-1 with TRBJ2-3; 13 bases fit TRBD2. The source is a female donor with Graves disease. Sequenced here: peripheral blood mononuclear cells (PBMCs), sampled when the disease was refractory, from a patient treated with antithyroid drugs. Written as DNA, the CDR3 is TGTGCCAGCAGTGCACGCCGAGGGACTAGCGGGGTTGCCGCAGATACGCAGTATTTT. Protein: CASSARRGTSGVAADTQYF.